Shown below are 27 T cell receptor beta chains from a single sample sequenced in a study of blood T cell repertoires in COVID-19. This table comes from immunoSEQ multiplex PCR, and its TCRdb copy is limited to in-frame clones, with some not included. In the table there are roughly 180,000 clones, about 85% of which are singletons. Sequencing was performed on peripheral blood. The receptor source for this set is a man younger than 35 with acute or convalescent COVID-19.

This chain joins TRBV5-1 and TRBJ2-7, with TRBD1 as a possible D gene (6 bases). The CDR3 totals 17 residues. Trimming removed 4 bases from V and 2 bases from J, with 22 bases in between. Germline V lookup: CDR1 SGHRS, CDR2 YFSETQ. The CDR3 DNA reads TGCGCCAGCAGCAAGAACCTAATCCAACAGGGAGCCTACGAGCAGTACTTC. The encoded protein is CASSKNLIQQGAYEQYF.

The chain has TRBV30 and TRBJ2-7; D may be TRBD1 (6 bases). This CDR3 is built from 11 residues. Germline V gene sequence: CDR1 GTSNPN, CDR2 SVGIG (reference sequence). V shed 4 bases and J shed 2 bases, with 6 bases lying between them. The CDR3 coding sequence is TGTGCCTGGAACAGGGCCTACGAGCAGTACTTC. Amino acids: CAWNRAYEQYF.

The chain combines TRBV28 with TRBJ2-2; no definite D call. CDR1 MDHEN and CDR2 SYDVKM come from the germline V gene. The CDR3 loop spans 14 amino acids. The ends were cut back, 2 bases at V and 2 bases at J, with 6 bases in the middle. Here the CDR3 reads CASSLLSNTGELFF. For the CDR3, the DNA is TGTGCCAGCAGTTTACTATCTAACACCGGGGAGCTGTTTTTT.

The chain couples TRBV30 to TRBJ1-5, with D unresolved. Germline V gene sequence: CDR1 GTSNPN, CDR2 SVGIG (reference sequence). The CDR3 is 13 residues long. V dropped 3 bases and J dropped 3 bases, with 9 bases sitting between them. The CDR3 region has the DNA TGTGCCTGGAGCCCAGTCCCCAATCAGCCCCAGCATTTT. This translates into CAWSPVPNQPQHF.

This clone was seen just once. The rearrangement uses TRBV19 and TRBJ1-1, with a weak D call TRBD1 (6 bases). Germline assignment: CDR1 LNHDA and CDR2 SQIVND (reference sequence). The V end was cut by 6 bases, the J end by 4 bases, with 12 bases between. The CDR3 has 13 amino acids. The CDR3, as DNA: TGTGCCAGTAGCCCACAGGGTGTCACTGAAGCTTTCTTT. Its translation is CASSPQGVTEAFF.

V is TRBV7-9 and J is TRBJ1-6; D gene unclear. CDR3 size: 13 residues. V dropped 3 bases and J dropped 6 bases, with 6 bases sitting between them. The germline V gene has CDR1 SEHNR and CDR2 FQNEAQ (reference sequence). CDR3 nucleotide sequence: TGTGCCAGCAGCTTCGACTTTAATTCACCCCTCCACTTT. It specifies CASSFDFNSPLHF.

The rearrangement links TRBV5-1 to TRBJ1-1; tentative D call: TRBD1 (5 bases). The V end lost 4 bases, the J end lost 5 bases, and 18 bases lay between the germline ends. Germline-derived CDR1 and CDR2 are SGHRS and YFSETQ. There are 15 residues in the CDR3. The DNA of the CDR3 is TGCGCCAGCAGCGGGGGGGACGGCCTGCGTACTGAAGCTTTCTTT. It specifies CASSGGDGLRTEAFF.

This chain uses TRBV6-1 with TRBJ2-3; possibly TRBD1 for D (6 bases). CDR1 and CDR2 from the germline V gene are MNHNS and SASEGT. This CDR3 region has 16 residues. Trimming removed 3 bases at V and 2 bases at J, with 15 bases between. The CDR3 DNA follows: TGTGCCAGCAGTGAGGGACACCACTACCTCACAGATACGCAGTATTTT. Translating it yields CASSEGHHYLTDTQYF.

This clone has only a few counts. The chain uses TRBV5-4 and TRBJ1-2; 10 positions match TRBD1. From germline, CDR1 is SGHNT and CDR2 YYREEE (reference sequence). V lost 2 bases, J lost 9 bases, and 4 bases stayed unmatched. The CDR3 totals 13 residues. The CDR3 sequence is CASSFGDRGSYTF. Here the CDR3 DNA reads TGTGCCAGCAGCTTTGGGGACAGGGGTAGCTACACCTTC.

V usage is TRBV3-1 (or the pseudogene TRBV3-2) and J usage is TRBJ2-3; D might be TRBD1 (7 bases). Trimming took 6 bases from V and 2 from J, leaving 15 bases between them. Germline values: CDR1 LGHDT, CDR2 YNNKEL (reference sequence). This CDR3 is built from 15 residues. The CDR3: CASSLTGRLTDTQYF. The DNA of the CDR3 is TGTGCCAGCAGTCTGACAGGGAGGCTCACAGATACGCAGTATTTT.

This chain links TRBV7-9 with TRBJ1-2, with D perhaps TRBD1 (6 bases). Germline values: CDR1 SEHNR, CDR2 FQNEAQ (reference sequence). V was shortened by 5 bases and J by 1 base, with 11 bases between the two germline ends. The CDR3 spans 14 residues. The CDR3 bases are TGTGCCAGCAGCAGCGGACAGTTTAACTATGGCTACACCTTC. Amino acids: CASSSGQFNYGYTF.

The CDR3 protein is CASRRGYGYTF. As DNA, the CDR3 is TGTGCCAGCAGGCGGGGGTATGGCTACACCTTC. This chain uses TRBV2 with TRBJ1-2, with TRBD1 as a possible D gene (5 bases). The V gene's germline CDR1 is SNHLY and CDR2 FYNNEI. This CDR3 spans 11 amino acids. V lost 6 bases to trimming and J lost 5 bases, with 7 bases between them.

This clone was seen only a few times. This chain connects TRBV4-2 to TRBJ2-7; 10 positions match TRBD2. Germline lookup yields CDR1 LGHNA and CDR2 YNFKEQ. This CDR3 spans 15 amino acids. The ends lost 1 base at V and 4 bases at J; junction bases unmatched: 4. The CDR3 sequence: CASSQGSGGEYEQYF. The CDR3 DNA sequence: TGTGCCAGCAGCCAAGGCAGCGGGGGGGAATACGAGCAGTACTTC.

This clone was picked up one time. The chain joins TRBV25-1 to TRBJ1-2; D might be TRBD1 (5 bases). The CDR3 runs to 15 residues. Trimming stripped 2 bases from V and 0 bases from J, with 10 bases between. Per germline, CDR1 MGHDK and CDR2 SYGVNS. The CDR3 region is CASSEKGYSNYGYTF. The CDR3 DNA reads TGTGCCAGCAGTGAAAAGGGGTATTCTAACTATGGCTACACCTTC.

This clone was counted a single time. The V call is TRBV19, the J call TRBJ2-3; maybe TRBD1 (5 bases). V lost 7 bases and J 7 bases, leaving 24 bases between the germline ends. Germline CDR1 and CDR2: LNHDA and SQIVND (reference sequence). This CDR3 is built from 16 residues. The DNA of the CDR3 is TGTGCCAGTAACCCATCGTTCAGGGATGGGTCTTATACGCAGTATTTT. Amino acids: CASNPSFRDGSYTQYF.

The V and J genes are TRBV30 and TRBJ1-5, with D possibly being TRBD1 (5 bases). Germline V CDR1 and CDR2: GTSNPN, SVGIG (reference sequence). The CDR3 is 11 amino acids. The germline V and J ends were trimmed by 0 bases and 9 bases, with 6 bases remaining between them. CDR3 DNA: TGTGCCTGGAGTGTAACAGGGCCCCAGCATTTT. Protein sequence: CAWSVTGPQHF.

The DNA for the CDR3 is TGTGCCAGCACCGCTCAGCGATACTCCTACAATGAGCAGTTCTTC. This gives the protein CASTAQRYSYNEQFF. The rearrangement joins TRBV7-2 to TRBJ2-1; no clear D gene. The CDR3 is made up of 15 amino acids. Germline V gene data show CDR1 as SGHTA and CDR2 as FQGNSA. V was clipped by 7 bases and J by 0 bases, with 13 bases between them.

The gene calls are TRBV27 and TRBJ2-1, with 9 nucleotides matching TRBD2. Germline trimming cut 5 bases from V and 5 bases from J; bases unmatched to any gene: 16. The V gene's germline CDR1 is MNHEY and CDR2 SMNVEV (reference sequence). The CDR3 is 18 amino acids. The CDR3 is CASSITNLAGAVDNEQFF. DNA for the CDR3: TGTGCCAGCAGTATCACGAACTTAGCGGGGGCTGTGGACAATGAGCAGTTCTTC.

This sequence joins TRBV5-6 and TRBJ1-4, with no clear D. There are 12 residues in the CDR3. With 3 bases removed from V and 8 bases from J, the gap between germline ends came to 8 bases. CDR1 and CDR2 (germline): SGHDT, YYEEEE. CDR3 DNA sequence: TGTGCCAGCAGCTCGTCCGGGGAAAAACTGTTTTTT. Protein sequence: CASSSSGEKLFF.

This clone was observed a handful of times. Other nucleotide sequences from this sample produce the same CDR3. The chain joins TRBV2 to TRBJ2-7; 8 nucleotides match TRBD1. The germline CDR1 and CDR2 sequences are SNHLY and FYNNEI. V gave up 7 bases and J gave up 3 bases; unmatched junction bases: 2. The CDR3 has 12 residues. CDR3 sequence (DNA): TGTGCCAGCACCGGGACAGGCTACGAGCAGTACGTC. Translation: CASTGTGYEQYV.

The CDR3 DNA is TGCGCCAGCAGCCAAGATGCCCAGGCGGGGAGTTGGCCCCTCCACTTT. It codes for CASSQDAQAGSWPLHF. The J gene is TRBJ1-6, the V gene TRBV4-1; D is unresolved. CDR1 and CDR2 (germline): MGHRA, YSYEKL. This CDR3 is built from 16 residues. The V gene lost 0 bases and the J gene lost 13 bases, with 19 bases spanning the gap.

This rearrangement joins TRBV5-8 to TRBJ2-1, with D unresolved. The V end was cut by 0 bases, the J end by 0 bases, with 7 bases between. The CDR3 extends over 15 amino acids. The V gene's germline CDR1 is SGHTS and CDR2 YDEGEE. The CDR3 loop is CASSLGGFSYNEQFF. The CDR3 DNA is TGTGCCAGCAGCTTGGGAGGTTTCTCCTACAATGAGCAGTTCTTC.

CDR3 amino acids: CASSQGPKRGLILNEQFF. CDR3 nucleotides: TGCGCCAGCAGCCAAGGCCCCAAACGGGGGTTGATTCTTAATGAGCAGTTCTTC. The V and J genes are TRBV4-1 and TRBJ2-1; TRBD2 might be the D (6 bases). Trimming stripped 1 base from V and 7 bases from J, with 23 bases between. The CDR3 is made up of 18 amino acids. CDR1 MGHRA and CDR2 YSYEKL come from the germline V gene.

The chain links TRBV29-1 to TRBJ2-7; a possible D gene is TRBD1 (5 bases). Between the trimmed V and J ends, which lost 7 bases and 0 bases, there was a span of 13 bases. Per the germline V gene, CDR1 is SQVTM and CDR2 is ANQGSEA. The CDR3 contains 13 residues. Here the CDR3 reads CSASTVFSYEQYF. In nucleotides, the CDR3 is TGCAGCGCCTCGACAGTCTTCTCCTACGAGCAGTACTTC.

This clone was recorded once. The rearrangement joins TRBV6-1 to TRBJ2-7; 9 bases are shared with TRBD1. After removal of 2 bases from V and 5 bases from J, the junction contained 10 bases not matched to a gene. Germline V lookup: CDR1 MNHNS, CDR2 SASEGT. This CDR3 is built from 16 residues. CDR3 residues: CASSETSGQGFDEQYF. CDR3 DNA sequence: TGTGCCAGCAGTGAAACGTCAGGACAGGGGTTTGACGAGCAGTACTTC.

The chain couples TRBV7-9 to TRBJ2-7, with unresolved D. V was shortened by 5 bases and J by 3 bases, with 11 bases between the two germline ends. The CDR3 has 13 amino acids. Germline CDR1 SEHNR, CDR2 FQNEAQ (reference sequence). CDR3: CASSPSGLYEQYF. The CDR3 DNA sequence: TGTGCCAGCAGCCCGAGTGGTCTCTACGAGCAGTACTTC.

The rearrangement joins TRBV7-9 to TRBJ1-2, with D possibly being TRBD1 (5 bases). Trimming took 4 bases from V and 7 from J, leaving 25 bases between them. The CDR3 extends over 17 amino acids. Germline V CDR1 and CDR2: SEHNR, FQNEAQ (reference sequence). The CDR3 loop is CASSSTRGFLGRAGYTF. CDR3 nucleotides: TGTGCCAGCAGCTCCACACGGGGCTTTCTGGGGAGGGCTGGCTACACCTTC.